Given below is one T cell receptor beta chain in context. This clonotype was recorded many times. The antigen this receptor binds is unknown. Base quality data are lacking; no much larger clone is found one base away. What the time point label conveys for this sample: pre-sensitization, week 0. The intended sense of this specimen's treatment or condition label: therapeutic diphenylcyclopropenone sensitization with weekly scalp DPC. Blood at each patch-test visit was drawn before the patch test was applied. Patients were eligible if aged 18 to 70, diagnosed with alopecia and judged suitable for DPC therapy, and pregnant patients were excluded. Total RNA was extracted from unfractionated whole blood that had been collected in Tempus Blood RNA tubes. This specimen belongs to a study of human T cells and chemical hapten exposure (dated by TCRdb to the early 2020s). About the full investigation: For sensitization, 2% DPC in acetone was applied to a roughly 2 cm by roughly 2 cm area of upper inner arm skin. Throughout the study period of around 25 weeks, patients also received therapeutic DPC doses to the scalp every week. Patch testing was done on the upper back using Finn chambers containing 0.01% DPC, and results were scored after 6 days according to International Contact Dermatitis Research Group standards. The mostly female patient cohort included alopecia areata with under or over 50% scalp involvement, alopecia totalis and alopecia universalis. Libraries were pooled for sequencing, and variation in per-sample TCR yields was attributed mainly to small differences in library volumes within the pool. Peripheral blood TCR repertoire changes were tracked in vivo in alopecia patients during primary and secondary sensitization to the hapten diphenylcyclopropenone (DPC). Blood samples were taken from patients before sensitization (week 0) and at 2, 6 and about 24 weeks after DPC sensitization. Roughly 30 alopecia patients provided blood for TCR sequencing at one to four time points (pre-sensitization, 2, 6 and 24 weeks). Overall study outcomes, separate from this receptor: The number of PT1 expanded TCRs positively correlated with patch test score, significant at thresholds 8, 16 and 32 but not 4. Because all patients had alopecia, a presumed autoimmune disease, the immune response of the patients might differ from that of healthy individuals. DPC sensitization did not change how many TCRs were above 1 in 1000 frequency, and no evidence was found of alterations in global repertoire structure. After repeated subsampling, the strength of the expansion versus patch-test correlation and the threshold at which it became significant changed. Compared with pre-sensitization or healthy control sets, expanded TCRs formed significantly more large CDR3 similarity clusters, which is consistent with antigen-driven responses.

Preparation of the library involved RACE. Sequencer: NextSeq 500. During library preparation, unique molecular identifiers were attached to individual cDNA molecules so that TCRs could be counted quantitatively and reproducibly. For every blood RNA sample, sequencing covered both the TCR alpha and TCR beta chains. The authors processed their data as follows. The median number of TCRs per sample was roughly 100,000, ranging from about 20,000 to 700,000. The Decombinator software suite was used to annotate the V, J and CDR3 of the TCR reads. For PS versus PT1 abundance plots, all samples were subsampled to the same number of TCRs (28,000). TCRs were defined as expanded if absent before sensitization and observed at least eight times at the 2-week time point. TCRdb redid the processing of the public reads, applying fastp at Q25 and MiXCR, and retained in-frame beta chains. Records with the same CDR3 protein are collapsed into one entry carrying the most frequent genes and DNA. TCRdb, not the original authors, processed these V and J calls. The sample table records 150,000 to 200,000 distinct CDR3 sequences; nearly 30% of these occur just once. The ten largest clones represent roughly 3% of the sample.

V is pared back by 0 bases and J by 6 bases, with 7 bases lying between the germline termini. There are 12 amino acids in the CDR3, from cysteine to phenylalanine inclusive. The sequence is cut down to CDR3 DNA, 36 bases in frame from base 1. As encoded in the germline V gene (reference sequence), CDR1 is DFQATT while CDR2 is SNEGSKA. The clonotype comes from a woman aged 25 to 39 with alopecia areata. Some clones in this sample may be carry-over from other donors' samples. The starting material was whole blood, obtained in connection with sensitization to the hapten diphenylcyclopropenone (DPC). The chain was built from TRBV20-1 and TRBJ2-3; no D segment can be confidently identified. The bases are TGCAGTGCTAGAGACCCTGGGGATACGCAGTATTTT. The encoded protein is CSARDPGDTQYF.